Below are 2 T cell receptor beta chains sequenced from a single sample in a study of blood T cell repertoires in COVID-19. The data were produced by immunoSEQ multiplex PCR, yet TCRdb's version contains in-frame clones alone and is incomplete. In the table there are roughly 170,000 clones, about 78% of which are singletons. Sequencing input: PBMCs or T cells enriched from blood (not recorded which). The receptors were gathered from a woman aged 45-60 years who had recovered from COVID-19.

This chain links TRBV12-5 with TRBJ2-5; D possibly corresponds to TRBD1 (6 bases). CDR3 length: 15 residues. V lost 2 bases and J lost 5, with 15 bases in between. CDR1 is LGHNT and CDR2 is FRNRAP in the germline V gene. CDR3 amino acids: CASGLNGGFGETQYF. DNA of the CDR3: TGTGCTAGTGGTTTGAATGGGGGCTTTGGGGAGACCCAGTACTTC.

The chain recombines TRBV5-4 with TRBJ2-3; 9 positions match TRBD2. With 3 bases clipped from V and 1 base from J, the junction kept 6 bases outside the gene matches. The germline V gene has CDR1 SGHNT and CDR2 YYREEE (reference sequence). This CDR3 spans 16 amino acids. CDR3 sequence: CASSSLSGRGTDTQYF. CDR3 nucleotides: TGTGCCAGCAGCTCCCTTAGCGGGAGAGGCACAGATACGCAGTATTTT.